This TCR beta chain was identified during a study of blood T cell repertoires in COVID-19. Study summary: Samples taken during acute and convalescent COVID-19 were collected in the United States, Italy and Spain. The analysed material was cDNA or gDNA that came from T cells, B-cell-depleted T cells, or PBMCs.

Original processing methods: Amplification of reference gene primers was used by the study to estimate nucleated cell counts. The repertoire was sequenced with immunoSEQ multiplex PCR; TCRdb's copy has only in-frame clones and lacks some. V and J calls and clone size are those listed in that table; D and trimming were worked out from the DNA. Among about 70,000 clones listed, around 85% were seen once. This CDR3 spans 16 amino acids. Germline V lookup: CDR1 SGDLS, CDR2 YYNGEE. J gave up 0 bases and V 4 bases, and 4 bases lay outside the gene matches. The source of this sequence is a human donor in a cohort sampled during active COVID-19. The sequenced material came from peripheral blood. V usage is TRBV9 and J usage is TRBJ2-3, with TRBD2 identical over 11 bases. The CDR3 here is CASSSRLAGSTDTQYF. As DNA, the CDR3 is TGTGCCAGCAGCTCGCGACTAGCGGGGAGCACAGATACGCAGTATTTT.